Below, one T cell receptor (beta chain) is given with its context. Its antigen target is currently unknown. No clone much larger than this one lies a single base away; base qualities are absent. The sample is drawn from a study of T cells in Graves' hyperthyroidism and ophthalmopathy (dated by TCRdb to about 2019). With respect to the entire study: Peripheral blood samples were taken at the time of initial diagnosis, prior to any treatment. A discovery cohort of around 100 patients, approximately 44 with Graves' ophthalmopathy and more than 55 with stable Graves' hyperthyroidism, was used to find distinguishing TCR V-J signatures. An independent validation cohort of fewer than 20 hyperthyroidism patients and some 15 patients who later progressed to ophthalmopathy tested prospective prediction of ophthalmopathy. The 100 discovery patients were randomly divided into training and test sets at a 7:3 ratio. In over five Graves' hyperthyroidism patients, the study also compared T-cell repertoires from thyroid tissue with T-cell repertoires from blood. After blood sampling, hyperthyroidism patients were treated with methimazole at a starting dose of 30 mg daily, and ophthalmopathy patients were treated with high-dose intravenous methylprednisolone. TCR Vbeta CDR3 sequencing of some 140 peripheral blood samples (over 40 ophthalmopathy, 75 to 85 hyperthyroidism and some 17 progressor patients) is reported in the paper. Points the paper makes about the study in general: In validation, the model predicted progression to ophthalmopathy a median of approximately 6.3 months before onset, with over 55% sensitivity and roughly 79% specificity. Most expanded thyroid clonotypes (frequency above 0.001) were also detected in blood, a finding suggesting that blood repertoires may reflect thyroid immune responses. No statistical method was used to set the sample size in advance, and investigators knew the group allocation. A model built on a 13 V-J signature distinguished ophthalmopathy from stable hyperthyroidism, reaching around 90% sensitivity and around 82% specificity in cross-validation and 80%/75% in testing.

Stable Graves' hyperthyroidism was defined as the absence of progression to ophthalmopathy over 18 months of follow-up. Hyperthyroidism patients were aged 18 to 65 years and newly diagnosed, with disease duration of less than 2 months. Patients with uncontrolled infections, other autoimmune diseases, pregnancy or lactation were excluded. Clinical symptoms, serum thyroxine and TRAb, thyroid ultrasound, and orbital computed tomography formed the basis for the diagnoses. PBMCs were separated from approximately 10 ml of fresh peripheral blood using Ficoll-Paque density gradient centrifugation. Trizol reagent was used to extract total RNA, and RNA quality was then checked on an Agilent 2100 Bioanalyzer. The TCR beta CDR3 regions were amplified from RNA transcripts. The first round of RT-PCR for the TCR CDR3 was performed with the HTBI primer set and the Qiagen OneStep RT-PCR kit. The libraries were constructed in a second round of multiplex PCR and then size-selected and purified. Paired-end sequencing of the libraries was performed with 100 bp reads on an Illumina HiSeq2000. Regarding the original processing steps: SOAPnuke was used to process the raw data, with reads discarded if the reads contained adapters or uncalled bases, had a mean Phred below 15, or lacked an exact constant-primer or identifier match. COPE v1.2.5 was used to merge high-quality paired reads, and clonotypes were defined as unique nucleotide sequences. Clonotypes were aligned to IMGT TRBV, TRBD and TRBJ reference segments using MiTCR v1.1. The analysis included only V-J combinations with a frequency above 0.0001, which together covered approximately 99% of the repertoires. A TCS score was defined as the ratio between F50 (clonal expansion) and ExV (chaos), using BLOSUM62-based TCRdist between CDR3 peptides within each V-J. Welch's t-statistics and random forest reduced around 520 V-J features to 10 to 15, which were used in a naive Bayes classifier (R e1071). TCRdb trimmed public reads at Q25 via fastp, called clones via MiXCR and kept in-frame beta chains. Merged by CDR3 protein, the rows form single entries marked with the most common genes and DNA. The authors' filters were not applied to this entry. A total of 300,000 to 350,000 distinct CDR3 sequences appear in this sample, around a sixth of them only once. The top ten clonotypes cover 33% of the sample.

V is clipped by 6 bases and J by 4 bases, and the sequence between their germline boundaries is 25 bases long. CDR1 MNHNS and CDR2 SASEGT are derived from the germline V gene. The CDR3 holds 18 amino acids from the cysteine to the phenylalanine. Only CDR3 DNA remains: 54 bases, in frame from the first base. The sequence was collected from a man aged 25-40 years with Graves' hyperthyroidism. Sequencing was done on a sample of blood. This chain is built from TRBV6-1 and TRBJ1-3; no confident D gene assignment can be made. The CDR3 in this case is CASSRTKGSGRTGNTIYF. In nucleotides, the sequence is TGTGCCAGCAGCCGCACAAAAGGAAGTGGACGGACCGGAAACACCATATATTTT.